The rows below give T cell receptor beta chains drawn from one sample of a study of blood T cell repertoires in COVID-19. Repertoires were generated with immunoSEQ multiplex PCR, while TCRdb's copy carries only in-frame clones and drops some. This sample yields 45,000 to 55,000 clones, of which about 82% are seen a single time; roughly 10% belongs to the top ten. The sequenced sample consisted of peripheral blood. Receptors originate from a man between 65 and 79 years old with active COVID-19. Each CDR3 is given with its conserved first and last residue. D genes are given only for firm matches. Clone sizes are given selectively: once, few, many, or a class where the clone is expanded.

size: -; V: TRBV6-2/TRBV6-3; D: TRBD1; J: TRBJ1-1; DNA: TGTGCCAGCAGTCAAGGACAGGGGTGGAATCAAGCTTTCTTT; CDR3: CASSQGQGWNQAFF
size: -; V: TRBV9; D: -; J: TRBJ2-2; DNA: TGTGCCAGCAGGGGGAGCACCGGGGAGCTGTTTTTT; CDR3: CASRGSTGELFF
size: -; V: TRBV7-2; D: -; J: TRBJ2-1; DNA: TGTGCCAGCGGGTTGCGGGGCAATGAGCAGTTCTTC; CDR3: CASGLRGNEQFF
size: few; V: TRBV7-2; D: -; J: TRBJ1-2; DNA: TGTGCCAGCAGCTACCCGGGGGGTGTAAGGTACTATGGCTACACCTTC; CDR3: CASSYPGGVRYYGYTF
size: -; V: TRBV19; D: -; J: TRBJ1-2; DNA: TGTGCCAGTAGTATGTTGGGGGCGTTCGGCTACACCTTC; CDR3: CASSMLGAFGYTF
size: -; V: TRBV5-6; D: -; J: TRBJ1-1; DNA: TGTGCCAGCAGCCTACTGACAGGGAACACTGAAGCTTTCTTT; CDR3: CASSLLTGNTEAFF
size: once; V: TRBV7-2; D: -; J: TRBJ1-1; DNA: TGTGCCAGCAGCTTAGTGACGGACAGTGAAGCTTTCTTT; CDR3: CASSLVTDSEAFF
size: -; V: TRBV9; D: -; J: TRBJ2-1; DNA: TGTGCCAGCAGCGTCGACGGGACTTATAATGAGCAGTTCTTC; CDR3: CASSVDGTYNEQFF
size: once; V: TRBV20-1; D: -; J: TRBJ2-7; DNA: TGCAGTGCTAGTGAGGCCCGACAGGCTGCCTACGAGCAGTACTTC; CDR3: CSASEARQAAYEQYF
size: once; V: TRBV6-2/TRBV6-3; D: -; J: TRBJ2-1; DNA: TGTGCCAGCAGTTACCGGGGAAATGAGCAGTTCTTC; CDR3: CASSYRGNEQFF
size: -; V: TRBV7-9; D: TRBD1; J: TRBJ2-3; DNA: TGTGCCAGCAGCTCGCCCCGGGACAGGGGGCGCACAGATACGCAGTATTTT; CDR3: CASSSPRDRGRTDTQYF
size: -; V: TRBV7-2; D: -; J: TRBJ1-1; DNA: TGTGCCAGCAGCTTAGGTGGGAGCACTGAAGCTTTCTTT; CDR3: CASSLGGSTEAFF
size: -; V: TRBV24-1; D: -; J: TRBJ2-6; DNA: TGTGCCACCAGTGGAAGGGGATCTGGGGCCAACGTCCTGACTTTC; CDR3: CATSGRGSGANVLTF
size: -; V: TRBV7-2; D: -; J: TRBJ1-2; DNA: TGTGCCAGCAGCTTAGGGGGCGCGAACTATGGCTACACCTTC; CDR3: CASSLGGANYGYTF
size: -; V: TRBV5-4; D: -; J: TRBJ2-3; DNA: TGTGCCAGCAGCTTGGCGGGTAGAGATACGCAGTATTTT; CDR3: CASSLAGRDTQYF
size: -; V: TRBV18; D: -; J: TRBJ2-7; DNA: TGTGCCAGCTCACCACCGAATCGGGGTGCGGCCCACGAGCAGTACTTC; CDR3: CASSPPNRGAAHEQYF
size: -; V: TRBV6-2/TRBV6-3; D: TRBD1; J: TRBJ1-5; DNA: TGTGCCAGCAGCCACGGGACAGGGGTAGGGAATCAGCCCCAGCATTTT; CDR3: CASSHGTGVGNQPQHF
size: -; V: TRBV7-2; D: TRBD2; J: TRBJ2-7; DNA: TGTGCCAGCAGCTTAGGCGCGGGGGGTGACTACGAGCAGTACTTC; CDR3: CASSLGAGGDYEQYF
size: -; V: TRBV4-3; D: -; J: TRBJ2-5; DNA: TGCGCCAGCAGCCAAGGCTTGGGCGTGGAGACCCAGTACTTC; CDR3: CASSQGLGVETQYF
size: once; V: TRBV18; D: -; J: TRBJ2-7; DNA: TGTGCCAGCTCACCACTCCCGTCGTACGAGCAGTACTTC; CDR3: CASSPLPSYEQYF
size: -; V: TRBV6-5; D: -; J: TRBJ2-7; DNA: TGTGCCAGCAGCCCCGGGACATTATCTAACGAGCAGTACTTC; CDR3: CASSPGTLSNEQYF